This paragraph covers one T cell receptor beta chain sequence. This clone appeared a few times. No antigen is known for it. No base quality information exists; no much larger clone differs at one position. Read against the paper, the sample's time point label means: individuals recovered from natural SARS-CoV-2 infection. The record originates from a study of Ad26.COV2.S vaccination and SARS-CoV-2 variants (dated by TCRdb to about 2021). In terms of the full investigation: Sequencing of the TCRbeta repertoire served to evaluate the specificity and breadth of SARS-CoV-2-reactive T cell receptors following Ad26.COV2.S vaccination. A total of about 30 samples were included in the TCR-sequenced set, comprising around 19 Ad26.COV2.S vaccine recipients, 5 placebo recipients and 8 SARS-CoV-2 convalescent individuals. Paper-wide results and their limitations: Comparable non-spike TCR breadth was observed between vaccine and placebo recipients, consistent with only spike being contained in the vaccine. Compared with placebo recipients, Ad26.COV2.S recipients showed higher spike-specific TCR breadth (P = 0.0014). Substantial breadth of spike-specific CD8+ and CD4+ T cell responses was reported after vaccination. The authors noted that total T cell responses may have been underestimated by the TCR breadth and depth analyses.

Deletion took 4 bases off V and 1 base off J, with a span of 3 bases between the germline ends. The CDR3 runs 12 amino acids, cysteine and phenylalanine included. The entry retains the CDR3 DNA only, 36 bases that are in frame from base 1. CDR1 and CDR2, per the germline V gene (reference sequence), are SEHNR and FQNEAQ. TCRbeta CDR3 regions were sequenced with the immunoSEQ Assay. After extraction, genomic DNA underwent amplification by bias-controlled multiplex PCR, followed by high-throughput sequencing. The study's processing was this. To quantify the absolute abundance of every unique TCRbeta CDR3 region, sequences were collapsed and filtered. T cell fraction was estimated by normalizing TCRbeta template counts to usable DNA, with usable DNA measured through amplification of reference genes found in all nucleated cells. Repertoire TCRs were annotated as SARS-CoV-2-specific by exact matching of V gene, CDR3 amino acid sequence and J gene to a known reactive TCR set. The reference SARS-CoV-2 TCR set was derived from MIRA and filtered for enrichment in COVID-19-positive ImmuneCODE repertoires, a step that removed public or cross-reactive TCRs. Drawing on the MIRA antigens, annotated TCRs were analysed further at the level of specific ORF or position within ORF. Breadth was defined as annotated unique rearrangements over total unique productive rearrangements; depth was the summed frequency of those rearrangements. Group comparisons of TCR breadth used two-sided Wilcoxon rank-sum tests. TCRdb mirrors the immuneACCESS table, restricted to in-frame sequences. Some clones are absent from its copies; in checked studies, under half trace to an unresolved V gene, and the reason for the others is unknown. V, J and clone size reflect that table, while D and trimming were determined from the DNA. This sample has over 110,000 clones in its table, and more than 80% of those were observed once. About 5% of the sample goes to the ten largest clones.

This clonotype was obtained from a human donor who had recovered from COVID-19. The chain couples TRBV7-9 to TRBJ2-3; the D gene remains uncertain. Material: peripheral blood, obtained after recovery from COVID-19. The nucleotides read TGTGCCAGCAGCTCAGGCACAGATACGCAGTATTTT. Translation gives CASSSGTDTQYF.